A selection of T cell receptor beta chains follows, all from one sample in a study of shared clonotypes between healthy human individuals. The repertoire was sequenced with immunoSEQ multiplex PCR; TCRdb's copy has only in-frame clones and lacks some. The table includes about 1.5 million clones, 95% to 99% detected once. The sequenced sample was naive CD4+ T cells sorted from blood. The source of these receptors is a man aged 30 to 39 in good health. CDR3s include the opening cysteine and the closing phenylalanine or tryptophan. A D gene is named only where the DNA matches it firmly. Not all rows give a size; the values are once, few, many and, for expanded clones, a class.

cdr3_nt: TGTGCCAGCAGCAGGGACGGCTCCTACGAGCAGTACTTC; cdr3_aa: CASSRDGSYEQYF; v_call: TRBV21-1; j_call: TRBJ2-7; d_call: NA; clone_size: NA
cdr3_nt: TGCGCCAGCAGCTTGAAACAAGAGACCCAGTACTTC; cdr3_aa: CASSLKQETQYF; v_call: TRBV5-1; j_call: TRBJ2-5; d_call: NA; clone_size: NA
cdr3_nt: TGTGCCAGCTCACCACCGGCAGGCCAAGAGACCCAGTACTTC; cdr3_aa: CASSPPAGQETQYF; v_call: TRBV18; j_call: TRBJ2-5; d_call: NA; clone_size: NA
cdr3_nt: TGTGCCAGCAGTGCCGGCAGAAGCTATGGCTACACCTTC; cdr3_aa: CASSAGRSYGYTF; v_call: TRBV2; j_call: TRBJ1-2; d_call: NA; clone_size: NA
cdr3_nt: TGTGCCAGCAGCTTGGGGGCAGGGGGAAGCACAGATACGCAGTATTTT; cdr3_aa: CASSLGAGGSTDTQYF; v_call: TRBV5-4; j_call: TRBJ2-3; d_call: TRBD1; clone_size: once
cdr3_nt: TGTGCCAGTAGTATATTGCAGAGGGGTTTTGATCAGCCCCAGCATTTT; cdr3_aa: CASSILQRGFDQPQHF; v_call: TRBV19; j_call: TRBJ1-5; d_call: NA; clone_size: NA
cdr3_nt: TGCAGCGTTGAAGCCCGACCGGGGACCCATAGGACTAACTATGGCTACACCTTC; cdr3_aa: CSVEARPGTHRTNYGYTF; v_call: TRBV29-1; j_call: TRBJ1-2; d_call: NA; clone_size: NA
cdr3_nt: TGTGCCAGCAGCTCTAGCGGGTACAATGAGCAGTTCTTC; cdr3_aa: CASSSSGYNEQFF; v_call: TRBV11-3; j_call: TRBJ2-1; d_call: TRBD2; clone_size: NA
cdr3_nt: TGCAGCGTTGCGCAATCTGGGGCCAACGTCCTGACTTTC; cdr3_aa: CSVAQSGANVLTF; v_call: TRBV29-1; j_call: TRBJ2-6; d_call: NA; clone_size: NA
cdr3_nt: TGTGCCAGCAGTGAAGGGGCTAGCGGAACCTACGAGCAGTACTTC; cdr3_aa: CASSEGASGTYEQYF; v_call: TRBV2; j_call: TRBJ2-7; d_call: TRBD2; clone_size: NA
cdr3_nt: TGCGCCAGCAGCTTAGGACGGACTGGAAACACCATATATTTT; cdr3_aa: CASSLGRTGNTIYF; v_call: TRBV5-1; j_call: TRBJ1-3; d_call: NA; clone_size: NA
cdr3_nt: TGTGCCAGCACAAGGACGGGGGTCACAGATACGCAGTATTTT; cdr3_aa: CASTRTGVTDTQYF; v_call: TRBV2; j_call: TRBJ2-3; d_call: NA; clone_size: once
cdr3_nt: TGTGCCAGCAGTTTCGGGTACAATGAGCAGTTCTTC; cdr3_aa: CASSFGYNEQFF; v_call: TRBV11-3; j_call: TRBJ2-1; d_call: NA; clone_size: NA
cdr3_nt: TGTGCCAGCTCACCAGGACAGGGCAATCAGCCCCAGCATTTT; cdr3_aa: CASSPGQGNQPQHF; v_call: TRBV18; j_call: TRBJ1-5; d_call: TRBD1; clone_size: NA
cdr3_nt: TGTGCCAGCAGCGGGGAGATAGCGGGAGGGCCCCCAGATACGCAGTATTTT; cdr3_aa: CASSGEIAGGPPDTQYF; v_call: TRBV9; j_call: TRBJ2-3; d_call: TRBD2; clone_size: NA
cdr3_nt: TGCAGCGACAGGGTGAACACTGAAGTTTTCTTT; cdr3_aa: CSDRVNTEVFF; v_call: TRBV29-1; j_call: TRBJ1-1; d_call: NA; clone_size: NA
cdr3_nt: TGTGCCAGCAGCCGACGGAATCCCGGGGAGCTGTTTTTT; cdr3_aa: CASSRRNPGELFF; v_call: TRBV6-1; j_call: TRBJ2-2; d_call: NA; clone_size: NA
cdr3_nt: TGTGCCAGCGGAGGAGGGAATGAAAAACTGTTTTTT; cdr3_aa: CASGGGNEKLFF; v_call: TRBV28; j_call: TRBJ1-4; d_call: NA; clone_size: NA
cdr3_nt: TGTGCCAGCAGCTCCTTCGGGGCTTTCGATACTAATGAAAAACTGTTTTTT; cdr3_aa: CASSSFGAFDTNEKLFF; v_call: TRBV7-9; j_call: TRBJ1-4; d_call: NA; clone_size: NA
cdr3_nt: TGCGCCAGCAGCTTGGAACTAGCTGGGGAGACCCAGTACTTC; cdr3_aa: CASSLELAGETQYF; v_call: TRBV5-1; j_call: TRBJ2-5; d_call: NA; clone_size: NA
cdr3_nt: TGCGCCAGCAGCCCTCTAGCGGGAGGGCCACCGCAGTATTTT; cdr3_aa: CASSPLAGGPPQYF; v_call: TRBV5-1; j_call: TRBJ2-3; d_call: TRBD2; clone_size: NA
cdr3_nt: TGTGCCAGCAGCTTGGATCTGGACCCAAGGAGTACTGAAGCTTTCTTT; cdr3_aa: CASSLDLDPRSTEAFF; v_call: TRBV5-6; j_call: TRBJ1-1; d_call: NA; clone_size: once
cdr3_nt: TGTGCTAGTGGTATGGACGGGAACACCGGGGAGCTGTTTTTT; cdr3_aa: CASGMDGNTGELFF; v_call: TRBV12-5; j_call: TRBJ2-2; d_call: NA; clone_size: NA
cdr3_nt: TGTGCCAGCAGTGCGACGATAATTAATGAAAAACTGTTTTTT; cdr3_aa: CASSATIINEKLFF; v_call: TRBV6-1; j_call: TRBJ1-4; d_call: NA; clone_size: once
cdr3_nt: TGTGCCAGCAGTGGTCCGGGACAGGGGAGAGAAAAACTGTTTTTT; cdr3_aa: CASSGPGQGREKLFF; v_call: TRBV25-1; j_call: TRBJ1-4; d_call: TRBD1; clone_size: NA
cdr3_nt: TGCGCCAGCAGTGAGTTAGGGGGAGGGCACGGGGAGCAGTACTTC; cdr3_aa: CASSELGGGHGEQYF; v_call: TRBV10-2; j_call: TRBJ2-7; d_call: NA; clone_size: NA
cdr3_nt: TGTGCCACCGTCAGCTATGGCTACACCTTC; cdr3_aa: CATVSYGYTF; v_call: TRBV28; j_call: TRBJ1-2; d_call: NA; clone_size: NA
cdr3_nt: TGCAGCGTGGACCCCAGCTACTACTTC; cdr3_aa: CSVDPSYYF; v_call: TRBV29-1; j_call: TRBJ2-7; d_call: NA; clone_size: NA
cdr3_nt: TGCGCCAGCAGCTGGGCGACAGGGTCGAGAGATGAGCAGTTCTTC; cdr3_aa: CASSWATGSRDEQFF; v_call: TRBV5-1; j_call: TRBJ2-1; d_call: TRBD1; clone_size: NA
cdr3_nt: TGTGCCAGCAGCCGGTCGTTCGGGCAGTACTTC; cdr3_aa: CASSRSFGQYF; v_call: TRBV11-2; j_call: TRBJ2-7; d_call: NA; clone_size: NA
cdr3_nt: TGTGCCACCAGCCTGAGACTAGCGGCCCACGAGCAGTACTTC; cdr3_aa: CATSLRLAAHEQYF; v_call: TRBV15; j_call: TRBJ2-7; d_call: TRBD2; clone_size: NA
cdr3_nt: TGTGCCAGCAGCGTTGCCCGGGGACAGGGGTGGGTACACAATGAGCAGTTCTTC; cdr3_aa: CASSVARGQGWVHNEQFF; v_call: TRBV9; j_call: TRBJ2-1; d_call: TRBD1; clone_size: NA
cdr3_nt: TGTGCCAGTAGTATGACTAGCGGGAGCTTTGAGCAGTTCTTC; cdr3_aa: CASSMTSGSFEQFF; v_call: TRBV19; j_call: TRBJ2-1; d_call: TRBD2; clone_size: NA
cdr3_nt: TGTGCCACCTTCCCATGGACAGGGGGCACTGAAGCTTTCTTT; cdr3_aa: CATFPWTGGTEAFF; v_call: TRBV28; j_call: TRBJ1-1; d_call: TRBD1; clone_size: NA
cdr3_nt: TGTGCCTGGTCGAAGGGGATCGGGGAGCTGTTTTTT; cdr3_aa: CAWSKGIGELFF; v_call: TRBV30; j_call: TRBJ2-2; d_call: NA; clone_size: NA
cdr3_nt: TGTGCCAGCAGTTTATCGCCGGACAGGGGAGGATCATTCTTT; cdr3_aa: CASSLSPDRGGSFF; v_call: TRBV28; j_call: TRBJ1-1; d_call: TRBD1; clone_size: NA